This T cell receptor (beta chain) was found in a study of blood T cell dynamics during melanoma immunotherapy. Turning to the study itself: Standard first-line treatment here was pembrolizumab or nivolumab plus ipilimumab in metastatic melanoma. Study observations and caveats: Disease-control patients' PBMC repertoires became either more clonal or more diverse at W3.

This CDR3 has 13 residues. Trimming cost V 0 bases and J 10 bases, with 13 bases left between them. Germline lookup yields CDR1 GTSNPN and CDR2 SVGIG (reference sequence). Using immunoSEQ multiplex PCR, the repertoire was profiled, and TCRdb retains in-frame clones only, with some absent. The sample records 8,500 to 14,000 clones, less than 90% being singletons. Time point here: pre-treatment baseline. Samples come from before therapy and from week 3 after the first blockade cycle. No patient had earlier systemic cancer treatment, concurrent immunosuppressants, or another active cancer. This clone was counted once. Antigen specificity is unknown.

This clonotype was obtained from a human donor with melanoma. The source material was blood, sampled from a patient treated with checkpoint blockade. The chain has TRBV30 and TRBJ2-1; no reliable D call. The CDR3 nucleotides are TGTGCCTGGAGTGTACTCGGTGGTTCGGAGCAGTTCTTC. Residues: CAWSVLGGSEQFF.